These 9 T cell receptor beta chains share one sample of origin, sequenced in a study of T cell responses to AZD1222 COVID-19 vaccine. Clones were sequenced by immunoSEQ multiplex PCR, and TCRdb holds only the in-frame ones, with some missing. The data contain some 120,000 clones, 92% of them singletons. The material was peripheral blood, obtained on day 0 of AZD1222 vaccination. These receptors originate from an adult in good health.

This clone was counted a single time. This chain connects TRBV15 to TRBJ1-5; no clear D. V gave up 1 base and J gave up 5 bases, with 3 bases separating them. CDR3 length equals 12 residues. Germline values: CDR1 LNHNV, CDR2 YYDKDF (reference sequence). CDR3 protein: CATSRVDQPQHF. In DNA form, the CDR3 reads TGTGCCACCAGCAGAGTTGATCAGCCCCAGCATTTT.

This chain joins TRBV19 and TRBJ1-2; 8 positions agree with TRBD1. J lost 7 bases, V lost 3 bases, and 7 bases had no gene match. Germline loops: CDR1 LNHDA, CDR2 SQIVND (reference sequence). The CDR3 loop spans 14 amino acids. CDR3 sequence reads: CASSMRQGSTGYTF. CDR3 nucleotides: TGTGCCAGTAGTATGAGACAGGGGTCAACTGGCTACACCTTC.

V and J are TRBV5-1 and TRBJ1-1; D gene uncertain. The length of the CDR3 is 13 residues. The V end lost 4 bases, the J end lost 11 bases, and 18 bases lay between the germline ends. Germline V gives CDR1 SGHRS, CDR2 YFSETQ. The DNA for the CDR3 is TGCGCCAGCAGCCCAGGTCCAGCAAGGTGGGCTTTCTTT. It codes for CASSPGPARWAFF.

This rearrangement joins TRBV5-1 to TRBJ2-2; maybe TRBD2 (5 bases). The CDR3 has 19 residues. The V gene's germline CDR1 is SGHRS and CDR2 YFSETQ. V was shortened by 0 bases and J by 6 bases, with 24 bases between the two germline ends. CDR3 protein: CASSLALGGGRASPGELFF. The DNA for the CDR3 is TGCGCCAGCAGCTTGGCCTTAGGTGGCGGGCGCGCCTCCCCCGGGGAGCTGTTTTTT.

The chain joins TRBV6-1 to TRBJ1-5; 7 bases are shared with TRBD1. The J segment lost 8 bases and the V segment lost 2 bases, leaving 9 bases of the junction unmatched. CDR3 length: 15 amino acids. Per germline, CDR1 MNHNS and CDR2 SASEGT. CDR3 loop: CASSESRRGREPQHF. CDR3 DNA: TGTGCCAGCAGTGAAAGTAGGAGGGGGCGGGAGCCCCAGCATTTT.

The V call is TRBV29-1, the J call TRBJ1-1, with D possibly TRBD1 on 5 matching bases. Trimming shortened V by 2 bases and J by 1 base, and 8 bases separated the two germline ends. The CDR3 runs 13 residues. In germline, CDR1 is SQVTM, CDR2 ANQGSEA. As DNA, the CDR3 is TGCAGCGTTGAAAAGGGGCAGAACACTGAAGCTTTCTTT. Its protein is CSVEKGQNTEAFF.

V is TRBV7-6 and J is TRBJ2-7, with 8 bases aligning to TRBD1. Germline assignment: CDR1 SGHVS and CDR2 FNYEAQ. V lost 3 bases, J lost 4 bases, and 2 bases stayed unmatched. This CDR3 contains 13 residues. The CDR3 sequence is CASSFDRGYEQYF. The DNA for the CDR3 is TGTGCCAGCAGCTTCGACAGGGGTTACGAGCAGTACTTC.

This chain connects TRBV28 to TRBJ2-1; D is perhaps TRBD1 or TRBD2 (5 bases each). The length of the CDR3 is 15 residues. With 6 bases removed from V and 2 bases from J, the gap between germline ends came to 14 bases. Germline-derived CDR1 and CDR2 are MDHEN and SYDVKM. The CDR3 sequence: CASSPGTSTYNEQFF. CDR3 DNA sequence: TGTGCCAGCAGCCCCGGGACCTCGACCTACAATGAGCAGTTCTTC.

V and J are TRBV7-9 and TRBJ2-1, with TRBD1 matching 8 bases. V shed 5 bases and J 1 base; nucleotides not matched to a gene: 4. CDR3 size: 15 residues. CDR1 and CDR2 (germline): SEHNR, FQNEAQ (reference sequence). CDR3 coding DNA: TGTGCCAGCAGCACGAGGACAGGGTCCTACAATGAGCAGTTCTTC. It codes for CASSTRTGSYNEQFF.